This TCR beta chain was observed in a study of OX40 agonist ivuxolimab in advanced cancers. Study-wide context: Ivuxolimab, which targeted the costimulatory receptor OX40 (CD134), was an agonistic, fully human IgG2 monoclonal antibody. Among the 52 dose-escalation patients, approximately 20 had hepatocellular carcinoma, roughly 15 melanoma, 9 renal cell carcinoma and 9 head and neck cancer. The purpose of peripheral TCRbeta sequencing was to test whether ivuxolimab changed TCR sequence diversity and led to clonal T-cell expansion. The monotherapy dose-escalation portion (N of about 50 patients) of the phase I ivuxolimab trial is reported in the paper. Intravenous ivuxolimab was administered to patients every 2 weeks at six dose levels: 0.01, 0.1, 0.3, 1.5, 3 and 10 mg/kg. Partial responses occurred in three dose-escalation patients: two with cutaneous melanoma and one with hepatocellular carcinoma. In the dose-escalation cohort, 82.7% of patients were male, and the mean age was approximately 55 years, with a range of roughly 20 to 79. Prior anti-PD-1, anti-PD-L1 or anti-CTLA-4 therapy was permitted, and approximately 40% of dose-escalation patients had received checkpoint inhibitors. On the study overall, not on this receptor specifically: At doses of 0.1 to 3.0 mg/kg, clonal expansion of both CD4+ and CD8+ T cells in blood was seen between baseline and week 6. Partial responders in the 0.1-3.0 mg/kg groups had among the lowest normalized peripheral clonal expansion, especially among CD8+ T cells. Which antigens the clonally expanded peripheral T cells were specific for was not determined. Low levels of normalized T-cell clonal expansion were also shown by some nonresponding patients. After ivuxolimab, CD8+ T cells had more expanded clones than CD4+ T cells on average.

About this clone itself: Its recognized antigen is unknown. Base-call qualities are not available, and no considerably larger clone is one nucleotide away.

As encoded in the germline V gene, CDR1 is MNHNS while CDR2 is SASEGT. The V and J ends are trimmed by 1 base and 0 bases, leaving 9 bases between them. From the cysteine up to the phenylalanine, the CDR3 has a length of 15 residues. Just the 45-base CDR3 DNA is kept, in frame starting at base 1. For sequencing of the TCRbeta CDR3 region, genomic DNA was extracted from the sorted cells. The immunoSEQ Assay was used for sequencing of TCRbeta CDR3 regions. This is the immuneACCESS table as TCRdb keeps it, with only in-frame sequences that have V and J called. A part of the clones is gone; compared with another copy, unresolved V genes explain less than half, and the rest is unexplained. The sample yields 75,000 to 80,000 clones; over 70% were counted once. The top ten clones comprise around 6.6% of the sample. The trial excluded patients who had a history of autoimmune disease or who were on systemic immunosuppression. Peripheral blood for TCR sequencing was drawn from every dose cohort at baseline, at cycle 4 day 1 and at cycle 7 day 1. The samples were drawn from a first-in-human, open-label, multicenter phase I dose-escalation trial of ivuxolimab. Adults with locally advanced or metastatic head and neck squamous cell, hepatocellular, melanoma or renal cell carcinoma were enrolled in the trial. Before TCR sequencing, CD4+ T cells and CD8+ T cells from peripheral blood were sorted into separate populations.

The sequenced sample was CD4+ or CD8+ T cells sorted from blood, obtained in a trial of the OX40 agonist ivuxolimab. The V gene is TRBV6-1 and the J gene is TRBJ1-2, and possibly TRBD1, on 5 matching bases. The receptor was derived from an adult with an advanced solid tumor such as melanoma, head and neck, liver or kidney cancer. The nucleotide sequence is TGTGCCAGCAGTGAAGGCGGGGCCGCTAACTATGGCTACACCTTC. The encoded protein is CASSEGGAANYGYTF.